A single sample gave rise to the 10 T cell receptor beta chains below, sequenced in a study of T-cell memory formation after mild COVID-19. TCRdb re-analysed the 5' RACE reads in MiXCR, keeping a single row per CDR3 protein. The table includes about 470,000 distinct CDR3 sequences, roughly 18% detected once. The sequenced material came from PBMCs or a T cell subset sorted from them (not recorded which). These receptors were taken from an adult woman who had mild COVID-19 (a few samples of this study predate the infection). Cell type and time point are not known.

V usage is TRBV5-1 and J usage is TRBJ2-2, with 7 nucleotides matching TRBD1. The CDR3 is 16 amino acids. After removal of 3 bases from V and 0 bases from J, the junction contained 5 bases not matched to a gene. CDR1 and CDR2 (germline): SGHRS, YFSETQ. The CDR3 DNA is TGCGCCAGCAGCTCAGACAGGGCCGCGAACACCGGGGAGCTGTTTTTT. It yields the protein CASSSDRAANTGELFF.

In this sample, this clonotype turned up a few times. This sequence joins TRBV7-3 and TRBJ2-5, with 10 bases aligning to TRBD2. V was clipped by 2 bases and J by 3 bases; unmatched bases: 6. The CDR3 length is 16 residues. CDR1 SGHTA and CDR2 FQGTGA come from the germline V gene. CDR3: CASSLESGRGKETQYF. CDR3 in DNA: TGTGCCAGCAGCTTAGAGAGCGGGAGGGGCAAAGAGACCCAGTACTTC. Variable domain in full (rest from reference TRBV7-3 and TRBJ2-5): GAGVSQTPSNKVTEKGKYVELRCDPISGHTALYWYRQSLGQGPEFLIYFQGTGAADDSGLPNDRFFAVRPEGSVSTLKIQRTERGDSAVYLCASSLESGRGKETQYFGPGTRLLVL.

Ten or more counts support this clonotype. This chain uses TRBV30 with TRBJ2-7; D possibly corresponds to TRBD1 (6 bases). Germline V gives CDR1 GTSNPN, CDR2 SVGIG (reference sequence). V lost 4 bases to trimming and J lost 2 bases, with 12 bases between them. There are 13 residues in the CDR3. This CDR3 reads CAWTGHRAYEQYF. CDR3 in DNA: TGTGCCTGGACGGGACACAGAGCCTACGAGCAGTACTTC.

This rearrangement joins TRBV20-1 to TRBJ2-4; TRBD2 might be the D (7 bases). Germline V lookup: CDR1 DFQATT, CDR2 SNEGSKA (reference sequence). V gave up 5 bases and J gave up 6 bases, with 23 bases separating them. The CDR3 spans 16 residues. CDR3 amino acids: CSALGGRSGVTNIQYF. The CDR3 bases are TGCAGTGCTTTGGGGGGGCGGAGCGGGGTAACAAACATTCAGTACTTC.

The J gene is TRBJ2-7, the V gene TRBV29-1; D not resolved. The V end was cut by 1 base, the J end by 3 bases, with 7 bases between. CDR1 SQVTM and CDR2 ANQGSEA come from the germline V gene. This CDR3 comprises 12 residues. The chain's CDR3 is CSVEGRYYEQYF. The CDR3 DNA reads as TGCAGCGTTGAAGGCCGATACTACGAGCAGTACTTC.

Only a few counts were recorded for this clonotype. CDR3 protein: CASSLAARGTGELFF. CDR3 nucleotide sequence: TGTGCCAGCAGCTTAGCAGCGCGGGGGACCGGGGAGCTGTTTTTT. The chain couples TRBV7-2 to TRBJ2-2; TRBD2 aligns across 7 bases. Losses at the gene ends were 0 bases for V and 5 bases for J; bases not matched to a gene: 3. The length of the CDR3 is 15 residues. Germline CDR1 and CDR2: SGHTA and FQGNSA.

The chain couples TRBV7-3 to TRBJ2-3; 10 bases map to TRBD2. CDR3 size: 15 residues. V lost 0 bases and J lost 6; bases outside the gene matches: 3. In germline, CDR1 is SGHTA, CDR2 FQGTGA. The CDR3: CASSLTSGGLDTQYF. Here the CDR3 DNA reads TGTGCCAGCAGCTTAACTAGCGGGGGGCTCGATACGCAGTATTTT.

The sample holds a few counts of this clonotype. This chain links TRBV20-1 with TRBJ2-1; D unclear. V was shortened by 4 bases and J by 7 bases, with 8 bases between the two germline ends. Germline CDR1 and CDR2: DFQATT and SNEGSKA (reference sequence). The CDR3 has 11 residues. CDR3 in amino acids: CSATFGNEQFF. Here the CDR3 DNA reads TGCAGTGCTACTTTTGGAAATGAGCAGTTCTTC.

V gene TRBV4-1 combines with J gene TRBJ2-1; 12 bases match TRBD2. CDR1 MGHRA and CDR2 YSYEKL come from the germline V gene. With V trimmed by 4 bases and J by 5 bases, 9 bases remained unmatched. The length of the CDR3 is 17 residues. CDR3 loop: CASSPRLAGVRDNEQFF. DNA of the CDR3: TGCGCCAGCAGCCCCCGACTAGCGGGAGTTAGGGACAATGAGCAGTTCTTC.

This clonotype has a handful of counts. The CDR3: CAWSVRGQGNSPLHF. CDR3 nucleotides: TGTGCCTGGAGTGTACGGGGACAGGGTAATTCACCCCTCCACTTT. The genes are TRBV30 and TRBJ1-6; 9 bases are a match to TRBD1. The CDR3 contains 15 residues. V was pared by 0 bases and J by 6 bases, with 3 bases of the junction left unmatched. Germline V CDR1 and CDR2: GTSNPN, SVGIG (reference sequence).